Below, 21 T cell receptor beta chains from the same sample are listed, as sequenced in a study of CD8 T cells in Susac syndrome. An input of 0.5 to 1 ug of RNA was subjected to reverse transcription using random hexamers. TCRdb passed the immunoSEQ multiplex PCR reads through MiXCR, listing each CDR3 protein once. In the table there are 400,000 to 550,000 distinct CDR3 sequences, about 85% of which are singletons. Source material: CD8+ T cells from PBMCs. The source of these receptors is a human donor with multiple sclerosis.

The chain recombines TRBV19 with TRBJ2-2; 9 nucleotides agree with TRBD1. Trimming cost V 7 bases and J 7 bases; bases outside gene matches: 10. Per the germline V gene, CDR1 is LNHDA and CDR2 is SQIVND (reference sequence). The CDR3 loop spans 15 amino acids. CDR3 coding DNA: TGTGCCAGTACCGCCGGGACAGGGATTTTCGGGGAGCTGTTTTTT. Translating gives CASTAGTGIFGELFF.

The J gene is TRBJ2-3, the V gene TRBV5-1, with TRBD2 identical over 12 bases. The CDR3 is 17 amino acids. Germline CDR1 reads SGHRS; CDR2 reads YFSETQ. J lost 0 bases, V lost 4 bases, and 6 bases had no gene match. DNA of the CDR3: TGCGCCAGCAGCCAGGGACTAGCGGGCCCTAGCACAGATACGCAGTATTTT. Protein: CASSQGLAGPSTDTQYF.

The chain is built from TRBV12-3 or TRBV12-4 and TRBJ1-4; TRBD1 might be the D (5 bases). CDR3 length: 16 amino acids. Trimming shortened V by 4 bases and J by 3 bases, and 15 bases separated the two germline ends. CDR3 sequence: CASSSARELANEKLFF. Written as DNA, the CDR3 is TGTGCCAGCAGTTCCGCCAGGGAATTAGCTAATGAAAAACTGTTTTTT.

The CDR3 region is CASSQDPGYVPEAFF. Here the CDR3 DNA reads TGCGCCAGCAGCCAAGATCCAGGGTACGTCCCTGAAGCTTTCTTT. The V gene is TRBV4-1, the J gene TRBJ1-1; possible D gene TRBD1, 5 bases. The CDR3 sequence is 15 residues long. In germline, CDR1 is MGHRA, CDR2 YSYEKL. The V gene lost 0 bases and the J gene lost 6 bases, with 14 bases spanning the gap.

This chain connects TRBV15 to TRBJ1-6; 12 nucleotides line up with TRBD1. CDR3 size: 14 residues. The junction had 5 bases not matched to a gene; V was cut back by 6 bases and J by 11 bases. Per the germline V gene, CDR1 is LNHNV and CDR2 is YYDKDF (reference sequence). The CDR3 DNA follows: TGTGCCACCAGGTCGGGACAGGGGGCTACACCCCTCCACTTT. Its protein is CATRSGQGATPLHF.

This clonotype was detected only once. The rearrangement joins TRBV12-3 or TRBV12-4 to TRBJ1-2; D perhaps matches TRBD1 (5 bases). This CDR3 has 13 residues. Trimming shortened V by 5 bases and J by 5 bases, and 12 bases separated the two germline ends. CDR3: CASSVPGMYGYTF. In DNA form, the CDR3 reads TGTGCCAGCAGTGTCCCAGGGATGTATGGCTACACCTTC.

The rearrangement uses TRBV4-1 and TRBJ2-1, with unresolved D. The CDR3 runs 13 residues. The germline CDR1 and CDR2 sequences are MGHRA and YSYEKL. The germline V and J ends were trimmed by 0 bases and 6 bases, with 6 bases remaining between them. Here the CDR3 DNA reads TGCGCCAGCAGCCAAGAATCCCTCAATGAGCAGTTCTTC. It codes for CASSQESLNEQFF.

The table lists this clonotype with a count of one. V gene TRBV4-1 combines with J gene TRBJ1-1; D is ambiguous. Between the trimmed V and J ends, which lost 0 bases and 5 bases, there was a span of 7 bases. CDR3 length: 13 residues. CDR1 and CDR2 (germline): MGHRA, YSYEKL. In nucleotides, the CDR3 is TGCGCCAGCAGCCAAGACCCACAGACTGAAGCTTTCTTT. Its protein product is CASSQDPQTEAFF.

This clonotype showed up just a few times. The chain couples TRBV6-2 or TRBV6-3 to TRBJ2-1, with D unresolved. Trimming took off 0 bases at V and 7 bases at J, with 10 bases between the two ends. The CDR3 consists of 14 residues. Per the germline V gene, CDR1 is MNHEY and CDR2 is SVGEGT. The CDR3 nucleotides are TGTGCCAGCAGTTACTCGAACCGTCCTAATGAGCAGTTCTTC. Translation gives CASSYSNRPNEQFF.

The chain couples TRBV27 to TRBJ2-7, with D uncertain. Trimming cost V 0 bases and J 2 bases, with 8 bases left between them. Germline V gene data show CDR1 as MNHEY and CDR2 as SMNVEV (reference sequence). The CDR3 spans 14 residues. The CDR3 is CASSLSAVPYEQYF. CDR3 nucleotides: TGTGCCAGCAGTTTATCTGCAGTTCCCTACGAGCAGTACTTC.

This chain uses TRBV11-2 with TRBJ1-1; 10 nucleotides agree with TRBD1. This CDR3 is 20 amino acids long. Per the germline V gene, CDR1 is SGHAT and CDR2 is FQNNGV. J was trimmed by 0 bases and V by 5 bases; bases with no gene match: 18. The CDR3 is CASSNPTGGRPPVLNTEAFF. The CDR3 DNA reads as TGTGCCAGCAGCAACCCGACAGGGGGCAGACCGCCCGTCCTGAACACTGAAGCTTTCTTT.

This clonotype was seen only once. The junction does not match germline at one end; this may be a read error. The J gene is TRBJ2-7, the V gene TRBV6-1; D remains ambiguous. Germline V gene lookup returns CDR1 MNHNS and CDR2 SASEGT. The CDR3 runs 17 residues. CDR3 sequence: CASTTQDRFSYSYGQYF. The CDR3 DNA reads TGTGCCAGCACCACTCAGGATAGGTTCTCCTACTCCTACGGGCAGTACTTC.

The rearrangement links TRBV5-1 to TRBJ1-4; D is unclear. V was trimmed by 0 bases and J by 8 bases, leaving 17 bases between them. This CDR3 region has 16 residues. CDR1 is SGHRS, CDR2 YFSETQ, per germline. Here the CDR3 DNA reads TGCGCCAGCAGCTTGGGCGTGCCCGTGGGTCGGGAAAAACTGTTTTTT. This codes for CASSLGVPVGREKLFF. Supplemented by reference TRBV5-1 and TRBJ1-4, the full variable domain reads KAGVTQTPRYLIKTRGQQVTLSCSPISGHRSVSWYQQTPGQGLQFLFEYFSETQRNKGNFPGRFSGRQFSNSRSEMNVSTLELGDSALYLCASSLGVPVGREKLFFGSGTQLSVL.

This chain uses TRBV5-1 with TRBJ2-1, with TRBD1 matching over 7 bases. CDR1 and CDR2 from the germline V gene are SGHRS and YFSETQ. Germline trimming cut 5 bases from V and 2 bases from J; bases unmatched to any gene: 7. The CDR3 is 15 residues long. CDR3 in DNA: TGCGCCAGCAGGGCCGGGACAGATACCTACAATGAGCAGTTCTTC. Encoded protein: CASRAGTDTYNEQFF.

This clonotype was counted only a few times. The J gene is TRBJ2-1, the V gene TRBV30; a weak D match, TRBD1 (5 bases). This CDR3 is built from 13 residues. Germline CDR1 reads GTSNPN; CDR2 reads SVGIG (reference sequence). Trimming shortened V by 1 base and J by 9 bases, and 13 bases separated the two germline ends. CDR3 DNA sequence: TGTGCCTGGAGTGGAGGTGGGCAGGGTGAGCAGTTCTTC. Translated: CAWSGGGQGEQFF.

This sequence joins TRBV6-1 and TRBJ2-1; 7 positions agree with TRBD2. CDR3 size: 14 residues. Germline CDR1 reads MNHNS; CDR2 reads SASEGT. V shed 3 bases, J shed 9 bases, and the junction held 8 bases outside the gene matches. CDR3 residues: CASSENRLALEQFF. Written as DNA, the CDR3 is TGTGCCAGCAGTGAGAACAGACTAGCACTTGAGCAGTTCTTC.

The chain carries TRBV3-1 and TRBJ1-1; 7 bases match TRBD1. The CDR3 extends over 14 amino acids. Germline V gene data show CDR1 as LGHDT and CDR2 as YNNKEL (reference sequence). The junction had 6 bases not matched to a gene; V was cut back by 6 bases and J by 2 bases. The CDR3 region is CASRISGGNTEAFF. Written as DNA, the CDR3 is TGTGCCAGCAGAATCTCAGGGGGAAACACTGAAGCTTTCTTT. Looking up the rest from reference TRBV3-1 and TRBJ1-1 gives the full variable domain: DTAVSQTPKYLVTQMGNDKSIKCEQNLGHDTMYWYKQDSKKFLKIMFSYNNKELIINETVPNRFSPKSPDKAHLNLHINSLELGDSAVYFCASRISGGNTEAFFGQGTRLTVV.

The chain employs TRBV7-9 and TRBJ1-2, with D tentatively TRBD1 (6 bases). Germline values: CDR1 SEHNR, CDR2 FQNEAQ (reference sequence). V lost 0 bases and J lost 8, with 16 bases in between. The CDR3 extends over 15 amino acids. The CDR3 sequence is CASSLAGDMRSGYTF. For the CDR3, the DNA is TGTGCCAGCAGCTTAGCAGGGGACATGCGGTCGGGCTACACCTTC.

V and J are TRBV27 and TRBJ1-1; 7 bases are shared with TRBD1. The junction had 6 bases not matched to a gene; V was cut back by 5 bases and J by 0 bases. Germline-derived CDR1 and CDR2 are MNHEY and SMNVEV (reference sequence). The CDR3 covers 15 residues. The CDR3 is CASSPVTGLNTEAFF. Here the CDR3 DNA reads TGTGCCAGCAGTCCGGTGACAGGGCTGAACACTGAAGCTTTCTTT.

V and J are TRBV6-6 and TRBJ1-2, with D maybe TRBD1 (6 bases). V gave up 2 bases and J gave up 2 bases, with 12 bases separating them. This CDR3 spans 15 amino acids. Germline V CDR1 and CDR2: MNHNY, SVGAGI (reference sequence). The CDR3 reads CASSYVLDRNYGYTF. As DNA, the CDR3 is TGTGCCAGCAGTTACGTATTGGACAGAAACTATGGCTACACCTTC.

CDR3 amino acids: CASSSPTGRGTEAFF. The CDR3 nucleotides read TGTGCCAGCAGTTCTCCGACAGGACGCGGGACTGAAGCTTTCTTT. This sequence joins TRBV12-3 or TRBV12-4 and TRBJ1-1; D may be TRBD1 (6 bases). V was shortened by 4 bases and J by 5 bases, with 17 bases between the two germline ends. This CDR3 has 15 residues.